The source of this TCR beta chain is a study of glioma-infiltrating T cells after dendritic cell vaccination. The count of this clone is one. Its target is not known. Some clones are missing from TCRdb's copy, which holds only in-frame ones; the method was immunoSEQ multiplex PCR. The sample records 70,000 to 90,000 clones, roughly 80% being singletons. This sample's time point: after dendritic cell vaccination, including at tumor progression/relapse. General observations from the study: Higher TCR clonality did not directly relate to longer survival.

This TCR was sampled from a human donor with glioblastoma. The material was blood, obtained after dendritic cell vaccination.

CDR3 DNA: TGTGCCAGCAGCGGACAGTTTGCAACTAATGAAAAACTGTTTTTT. Its translation is CASSGQFATNEKLFF. The gene calls are TRBV2 and TRBJ1-4, with a possible D match to TRBD1 (6 bases). CDR3 length: 15 amino acids. Germline assignment: CDR1 SNHLY and CDR2 FYNNEI. With 6 bases removed from V and 0 bases from J, the gap between germline ends came to 11 bases.